These T cell receptor beta chains were read from a single sample in a study of control samples from healthy donors and cancer patients. This table comes from immunoSEQ multiplex PCR, and its TCRdb copy is limited to in-frame clones, with some not included. Among about 110,000 clones listed, about 80% were seen once. Sequencing was done on a sample of blood. All receptors derive from a man younger than 35 in good health. Each CDR3 is given with its conserved first and last residue. The D gene is left open where the match is weak. Clone size is shown for a subset of rows, as once, few, many or a class of expanded clone.

V gene	clone size	D gene	J gene	CDR3 DNA	CDR3 protein
TRBV5-1	.	.	TRBJ2-5	TGCGCCAGCAGCTTGGGAGCTTACGAGACCCAGTACTTC	CASSLGAYETQYF
TRBV24-1	.	TRBD2	TRBJ2-1	TGTGCCACCAGTGATTTGACGTCCGGCGGGGGGGGCAATGAGCAGTTCTTC	CATSDLTSGGGGNEQFF
TRBV19	.	TRBD1	TRBJ1-2	TGTGCCAGTAGTATCGTGACAGGGGATTATGGCTACACCTTC	CASSIVTGDYGYTF
TRBV28	.	TRBD1	TRBJ1-5	TGTGCCAGCAGCCTCGTGGGACAGGGTAATCAGCCCCAGCATTTT	CASSLVGQGNQPQHF
TRBV4-1	.	.	TRBJ1-4	TGCGCCAGCAGCCAAGGAGGGTCGGATGAAAAACTGTTTTTT	CASSQGGSDEKLFF
TRBV7-2	.	.	TRBJ1-2	TGTGCCAGCAGCTTAAGGCCAGCTTTGGATGGCTACACCTTC	CASSLRPALDGYTF
TRBV15	.	.	TRBJ1-1	TGTGCCACCAGCAGAGATCGTAAACCAAACACTGAAGCTTTCTTT	CATSRDRKPNTEAFF
TRBV24-1	few	.	TRBJ2-3	TGTGCCACCAGTTTTTCTAGCACAGATACGCAGTATTTT	CATSFSSTDTQYF
TRBV10-3	.	.	TRBJ1-3	TGTGCCATCAGGGCTGACAGTGCCGGAAACACCATATATTTT	CAIRADSAGNTIYF
TRBV6-4	few	.	TRBJ1-1	TGTGCCAGCAGTCCTAAGGGGGACTGGGCCACTGAAGCTTTCTTT	CASSPKGDWATEAFF
TRBV5-6	.	.	TRBJ2-3	TGTGCCAGCAGCTTGCAACCTAGCACAGATACGCAGTATTTT	CASSLQPSTDTQYF